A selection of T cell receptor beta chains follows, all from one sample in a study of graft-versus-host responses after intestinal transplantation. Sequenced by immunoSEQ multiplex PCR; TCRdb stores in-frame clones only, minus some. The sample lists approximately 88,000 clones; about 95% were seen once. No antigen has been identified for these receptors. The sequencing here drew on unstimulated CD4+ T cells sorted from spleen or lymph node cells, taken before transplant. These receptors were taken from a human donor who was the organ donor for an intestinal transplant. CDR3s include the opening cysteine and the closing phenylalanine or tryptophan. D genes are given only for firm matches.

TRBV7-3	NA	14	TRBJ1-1	CASSLGPMNTEAFF	TGTGCCAGCAGCCTCGGACCGATGAACACTGAAGCTTTCTTT
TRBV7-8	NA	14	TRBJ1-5	CASSLAGPNQPQHF	TGTGCCAGCAGCTTAGCGGGACCCAATCAGCCCCAGCATTTT
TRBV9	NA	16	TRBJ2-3	CASSPSGLGGGDTQYF	TGTGCCAGCAGCCCCTCCGGACTAGGGGGAGGAGATACGCAGTATTTT
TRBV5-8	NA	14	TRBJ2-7	CASSVQGGAYEQYF	TGTGCCAGCAGCGTACAGGGGGGGGCCTACGAGCAGTACTTC
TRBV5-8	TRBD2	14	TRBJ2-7	CASSFRGGPYEQYF	TGTGCCAGCAGCTTCCGGGGGGGACCCTACGAGCAGTACTTC
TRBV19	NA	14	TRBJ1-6	CASSKGAYNSPLHF	TGTGCCAGTAGTAAAGGGGCTTATAATTCACCCCTCCACTTT
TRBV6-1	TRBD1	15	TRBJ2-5	CASSDRGETQETQYF	TGTGCCAGCAGCGACAGGGGCGAAACACAAGAGACCCAGTACTTC
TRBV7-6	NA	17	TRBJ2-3	CASSLATGGVPTDTQYF	TGTGCCAGCAGCTTAGCGACAGGTGGGGTACCCACAGATACGCAGTATTTT
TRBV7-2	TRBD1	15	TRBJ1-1	CASSPQGSMNTEAFF	TGTGCCAGCAGCCCACAGGGGTCCATGAACACTGAAGCTTTCTTT
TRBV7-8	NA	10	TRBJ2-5	CASDFGAQYF	TGTGCCAGCGACTTCGGGGCCCAGTACTTC
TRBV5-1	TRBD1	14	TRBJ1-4	CASSLNRGHEKLFF	TGCGCCAGCAGCTTGAACAGGGGGCATGAAAAACTGTTTTTT